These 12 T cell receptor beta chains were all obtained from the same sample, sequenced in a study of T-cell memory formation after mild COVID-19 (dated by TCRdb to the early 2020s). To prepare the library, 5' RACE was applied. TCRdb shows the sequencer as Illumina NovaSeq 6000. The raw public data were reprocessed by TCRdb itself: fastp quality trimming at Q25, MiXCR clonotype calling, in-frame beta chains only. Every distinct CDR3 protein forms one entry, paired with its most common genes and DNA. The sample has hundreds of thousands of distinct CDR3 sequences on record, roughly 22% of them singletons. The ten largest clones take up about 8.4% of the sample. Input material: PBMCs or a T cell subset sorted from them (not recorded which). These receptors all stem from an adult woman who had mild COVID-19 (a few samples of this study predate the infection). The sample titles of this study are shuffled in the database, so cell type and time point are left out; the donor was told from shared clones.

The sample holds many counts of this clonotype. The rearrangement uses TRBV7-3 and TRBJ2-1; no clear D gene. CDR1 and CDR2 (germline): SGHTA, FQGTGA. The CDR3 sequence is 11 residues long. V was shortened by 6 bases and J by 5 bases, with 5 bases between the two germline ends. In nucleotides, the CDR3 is TGTGCCAGCAGTCGGGACAATGAGCAGTTCTTC. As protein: CASSRDNEQFF.

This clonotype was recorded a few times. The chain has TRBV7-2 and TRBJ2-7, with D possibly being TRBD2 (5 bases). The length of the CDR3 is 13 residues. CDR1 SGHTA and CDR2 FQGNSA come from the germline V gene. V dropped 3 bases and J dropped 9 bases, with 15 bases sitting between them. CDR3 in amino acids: CASSFMELGGQYF. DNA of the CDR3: TGTGCCAGCAGCTTTATGGAGTTAGGAGGGCAGTACTTC.

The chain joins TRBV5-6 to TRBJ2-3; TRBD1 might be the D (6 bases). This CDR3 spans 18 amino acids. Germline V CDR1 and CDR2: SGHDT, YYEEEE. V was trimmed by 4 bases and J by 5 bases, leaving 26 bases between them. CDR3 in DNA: TGTGCCAGCAGCCCGGTGTCTCAGGGGCCGCCGAACAGAGATACGCAGTATTTT. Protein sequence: CASSPVSQGPPNRDTQYF.

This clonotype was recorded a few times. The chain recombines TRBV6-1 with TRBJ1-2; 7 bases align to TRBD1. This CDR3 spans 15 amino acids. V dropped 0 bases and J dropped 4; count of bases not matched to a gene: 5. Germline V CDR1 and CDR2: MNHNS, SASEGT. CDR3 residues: CASSEAAGTAYGYTF. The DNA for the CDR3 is TGTGCCAGCAGTGAAGCGGCCGGGACAGCCTATGGCTACACCTTC.

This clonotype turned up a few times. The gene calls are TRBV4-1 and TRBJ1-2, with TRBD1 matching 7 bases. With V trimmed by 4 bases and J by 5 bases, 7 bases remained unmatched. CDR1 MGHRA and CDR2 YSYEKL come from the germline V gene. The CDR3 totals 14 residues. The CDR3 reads CASSREQGGYGYTF. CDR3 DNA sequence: TGCGCCAGCAGCCGGGAGCAGGGGGGGTATGGCTACACCTTC.

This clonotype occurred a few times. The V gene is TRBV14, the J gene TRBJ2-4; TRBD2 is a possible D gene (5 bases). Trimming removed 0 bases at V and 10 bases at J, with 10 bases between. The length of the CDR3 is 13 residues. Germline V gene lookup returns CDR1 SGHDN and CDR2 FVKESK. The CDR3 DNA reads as TGTGCCAGCAGCCAAGATCGGGGAGCTATTCAGTACTTC. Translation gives CASSQDRGAIQYF. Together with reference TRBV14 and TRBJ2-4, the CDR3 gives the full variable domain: EAGVTQFPSHSVIEKGQTVTLRCDPISGHDNLYWYRRVMGKEIKFLLHFVKESKQDESGMPNNRFLAERTGGTYSTLKVQPAELEDSGVYFCASSQDRGAIQYFGAGTRLSVL.

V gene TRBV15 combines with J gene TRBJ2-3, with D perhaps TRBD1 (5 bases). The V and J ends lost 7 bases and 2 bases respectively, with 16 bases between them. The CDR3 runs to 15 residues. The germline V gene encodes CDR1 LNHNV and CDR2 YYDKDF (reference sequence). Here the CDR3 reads CATKEGEIDTDTQYF. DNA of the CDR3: TGTGCCACCAAGGAAGGGGAAATTGACACAGATACGCAGTATTTT.

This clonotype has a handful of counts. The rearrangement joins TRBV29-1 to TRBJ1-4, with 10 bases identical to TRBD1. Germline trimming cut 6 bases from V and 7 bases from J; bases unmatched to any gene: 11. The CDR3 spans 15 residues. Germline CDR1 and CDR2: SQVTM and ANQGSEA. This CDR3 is CSVGGQGKEGEKLFF. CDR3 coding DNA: TGCAGCGTGGGGGGACAGGGGAAGGAAGGTGAAAAACTGTTTTTT.

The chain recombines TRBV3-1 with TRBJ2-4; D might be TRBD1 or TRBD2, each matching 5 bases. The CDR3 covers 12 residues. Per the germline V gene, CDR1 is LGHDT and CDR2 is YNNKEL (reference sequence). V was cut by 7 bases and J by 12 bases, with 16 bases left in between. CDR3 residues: CASMAPGTRQYF. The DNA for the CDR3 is TGTGCCAGCATGGCCCCAGGGACCCGTCAGTACTTC. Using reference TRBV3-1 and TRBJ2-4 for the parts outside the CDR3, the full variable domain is DTAVSQTPKYLVTQMGNDKSIKCEQNLGHDTMYWYKQDSKKFLKIMFSYNNKELIINETVPNRFSPKSPDKAHLNLHINSLELGDSAVYFCASMAPGTRQYFGAGTRLSVL.

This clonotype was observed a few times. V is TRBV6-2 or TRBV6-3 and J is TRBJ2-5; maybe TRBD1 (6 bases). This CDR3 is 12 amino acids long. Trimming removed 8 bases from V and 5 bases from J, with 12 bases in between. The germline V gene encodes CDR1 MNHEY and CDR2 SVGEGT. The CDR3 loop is CASAWTVETQYF. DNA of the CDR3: TGTGCCAGCGCCTGGACAGTGGAGACCCAGTACTTC.

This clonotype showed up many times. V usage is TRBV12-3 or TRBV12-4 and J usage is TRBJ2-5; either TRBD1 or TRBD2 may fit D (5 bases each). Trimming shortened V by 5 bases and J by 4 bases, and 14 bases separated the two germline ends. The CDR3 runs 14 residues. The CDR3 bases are TGTGCCAGCAGTCGGGACGGTTATGGAGAGACCCAGTACTTC. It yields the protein CASSRDGYGETQYF.

The CDR3: CASSYARDNNQPQHF. In nucleotides, the CDR3 is TGTGCCAGCAGTTACGCCCGGGACAACAATCAGCCCCAGCATTTT. The chain links TRBV6-2 or TRBV6-3 to TRBJ1-5; the D gene is possibly TRBD1 (6 bases). Trimming removed 2 bases at V and 3 bases at J, with 11 bases between. The CDR3 loop spans 15 amino acids. Germline assignment: CDR1 MNHEY and CDR2 SVGEGT.